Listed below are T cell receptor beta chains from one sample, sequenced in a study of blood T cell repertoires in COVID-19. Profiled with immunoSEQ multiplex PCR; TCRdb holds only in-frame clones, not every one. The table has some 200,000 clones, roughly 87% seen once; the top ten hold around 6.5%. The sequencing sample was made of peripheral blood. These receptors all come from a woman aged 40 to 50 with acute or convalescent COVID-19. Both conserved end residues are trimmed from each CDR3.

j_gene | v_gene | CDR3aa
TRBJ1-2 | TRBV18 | ASSPGDSPYGYT
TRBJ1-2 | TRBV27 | ASRTVGGYT
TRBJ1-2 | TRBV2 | ASSSRGGWGGYT
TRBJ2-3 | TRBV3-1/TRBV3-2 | ASSQGLLAGGPGTDTQY
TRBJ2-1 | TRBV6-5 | AAGRGDNEQF
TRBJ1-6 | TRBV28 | ASSAYSALYNSPLH
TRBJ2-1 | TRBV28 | ASSLPRTLYNEQF
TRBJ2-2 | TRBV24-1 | ATSGGTSANTGELF
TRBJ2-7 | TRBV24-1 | ATSDFGTSGRYEQY
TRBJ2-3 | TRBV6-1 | ASSEVLGGQGALDTQY
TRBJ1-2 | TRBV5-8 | ASLPWGESRYGYT
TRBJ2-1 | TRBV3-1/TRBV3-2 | ASSRGGSPYYNEQF
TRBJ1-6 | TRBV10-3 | AITDREHSPLH
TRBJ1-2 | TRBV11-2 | ASSLGADRDYGYT
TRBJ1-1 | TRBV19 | AAGQGEKAWTEAF
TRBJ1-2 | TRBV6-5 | ASSYEDRRNGYT
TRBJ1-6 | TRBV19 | ASSTTRDSPLH
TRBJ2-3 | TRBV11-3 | ASSSPGSTDTQY
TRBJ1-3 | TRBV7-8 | ASRPGSGRGSGNTIY
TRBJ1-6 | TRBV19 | ASSKPAGGIGSPLH
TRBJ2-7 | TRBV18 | ASSPGASNSYEQY
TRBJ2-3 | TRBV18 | ASSASREDTQY
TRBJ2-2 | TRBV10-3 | AIRKRGASGNPNTGELF
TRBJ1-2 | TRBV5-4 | ASSFDRSTLGYT
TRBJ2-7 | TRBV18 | ASSPGTAKGEQY
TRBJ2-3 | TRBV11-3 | ASSLGSGGRPTDTQY
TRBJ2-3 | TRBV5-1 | ASRPGLASDTQY